The clone carrying this T cell receptor beta chain came up once. The data were obtained in a study of OX40 agonist ivuxolimab in advanced cancers. CDR3 length: 14 amino acids. Germline loops: CDR1 SGHVS, CDR2 FQNEAQ. Trimming stripped 4 bases from V and 6 bases from J, with 13 bases between. Only in-frame clones appear in the TCRdb table, and some are missing; sequencing was by immunoSEQ multiplex PCR. This sample yields tens of thousands of clones, of which 80% to 90% are seen a single time; 4.5% to 6% belongs to the top ten. The rearrangement links TRBV7-8 to TRBJ2-1; D unclear. The sample here was CD4+ or CD8+ T cells sorted from blood, taken in a trial of the OX40 agonist ivuxolimab. This receptor was taken from an adult with an advanced solid tumor such as melanoma, head and neck, liver or kidney cancer. CDR3 sequence (DNA): TGTGCCAGCAGCTCCGCAGGCGTGAGCAATGAGCAGTTCTTC. Protein product: CASSSAGVSNEQFF.